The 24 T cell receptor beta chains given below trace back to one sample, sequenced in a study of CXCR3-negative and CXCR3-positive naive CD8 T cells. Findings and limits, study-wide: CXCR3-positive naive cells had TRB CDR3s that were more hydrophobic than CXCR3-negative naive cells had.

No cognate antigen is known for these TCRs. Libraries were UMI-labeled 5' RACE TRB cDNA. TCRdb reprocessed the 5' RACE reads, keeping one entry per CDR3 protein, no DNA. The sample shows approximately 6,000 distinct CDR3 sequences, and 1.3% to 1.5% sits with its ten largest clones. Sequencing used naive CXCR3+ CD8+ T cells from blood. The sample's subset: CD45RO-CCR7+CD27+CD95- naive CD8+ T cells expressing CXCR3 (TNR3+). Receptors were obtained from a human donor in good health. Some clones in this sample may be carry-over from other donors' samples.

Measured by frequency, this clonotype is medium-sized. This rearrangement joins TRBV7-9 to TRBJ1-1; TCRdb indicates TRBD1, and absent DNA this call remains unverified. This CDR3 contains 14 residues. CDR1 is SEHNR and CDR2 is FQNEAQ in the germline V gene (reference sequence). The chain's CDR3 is CASSSGTGDVEAFF.

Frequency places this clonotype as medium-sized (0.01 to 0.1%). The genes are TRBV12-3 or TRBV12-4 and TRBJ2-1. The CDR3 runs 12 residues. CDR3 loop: CASSLGSIEQFF.

CDR3 loop: CASSFRGTATNEKLFF. The chain joins TRBV27 to TRBJ1-4; there is no DNA to check the TCRdb D call of TRBD1. Germline CDR1 reads MNHEY; CDR2 reads SMNVEV (reference sequence). This CDR3 has 16 amino acids.

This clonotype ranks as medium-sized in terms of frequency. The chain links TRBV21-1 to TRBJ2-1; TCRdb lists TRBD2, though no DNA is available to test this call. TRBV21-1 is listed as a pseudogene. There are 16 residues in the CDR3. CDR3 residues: CASSFRTSGGSNEQFF.

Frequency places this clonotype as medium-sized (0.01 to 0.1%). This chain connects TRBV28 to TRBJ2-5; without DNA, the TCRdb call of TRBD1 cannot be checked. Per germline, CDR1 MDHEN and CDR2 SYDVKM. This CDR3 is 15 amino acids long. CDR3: CASRDRDALKETQYF.

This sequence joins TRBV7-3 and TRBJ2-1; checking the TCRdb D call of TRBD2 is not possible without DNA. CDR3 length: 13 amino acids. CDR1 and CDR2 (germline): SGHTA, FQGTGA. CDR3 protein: CASSEGLSNEQFF.

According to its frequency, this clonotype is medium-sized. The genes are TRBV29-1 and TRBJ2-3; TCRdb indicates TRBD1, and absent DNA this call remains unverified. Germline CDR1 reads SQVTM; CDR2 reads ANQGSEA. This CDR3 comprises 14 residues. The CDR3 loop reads CSVVFRQGQDTQYF.

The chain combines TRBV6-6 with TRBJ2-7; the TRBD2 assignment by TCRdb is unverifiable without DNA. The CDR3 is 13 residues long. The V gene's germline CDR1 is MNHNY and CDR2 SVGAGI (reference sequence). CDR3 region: CASSGSGRYEQYF.

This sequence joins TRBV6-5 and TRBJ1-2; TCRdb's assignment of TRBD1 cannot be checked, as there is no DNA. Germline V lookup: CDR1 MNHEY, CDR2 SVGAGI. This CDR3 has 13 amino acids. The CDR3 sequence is CATSPGPVSGYTF.

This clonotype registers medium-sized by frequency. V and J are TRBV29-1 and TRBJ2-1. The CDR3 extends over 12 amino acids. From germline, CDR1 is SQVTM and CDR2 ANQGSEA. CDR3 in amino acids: CSVVGGGGEQFF.

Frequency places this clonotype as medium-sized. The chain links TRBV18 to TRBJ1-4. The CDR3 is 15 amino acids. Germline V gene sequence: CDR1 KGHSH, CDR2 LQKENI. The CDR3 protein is CASSPPYATNEKLFF.

The CDR3 reads CASSPLAVPYNEQFF. The chain recombines TRBV6-2 or TRBV6-3 with TRBJ2-1; TCRdb returns TRBD2, unconfirmable since there is no DNA. Germline V gives CDR1 MNHEY, CDR2 SVGEGT. The CDR3 has 15 amino acids.

The CDR3 loop reads CASPGPRNTGELFF. V gene TRBV11-2 combines with J gene TRBJ2-2; TCRdb designates TRBD1, a call that cannot be tested without DNA. CDR1 SGHAT and CDR2 FQNNGV come from the germline V gene. The CDR3 is made up of 14 amino acids.

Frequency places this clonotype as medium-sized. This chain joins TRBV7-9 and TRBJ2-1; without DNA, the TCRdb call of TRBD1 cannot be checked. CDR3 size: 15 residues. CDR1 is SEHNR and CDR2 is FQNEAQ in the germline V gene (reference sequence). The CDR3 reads CASSSTGAFYNEQFF. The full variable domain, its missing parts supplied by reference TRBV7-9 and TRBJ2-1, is DTGVSQNPRHKITKRGQNVTFRCDPISEHNRLYWYRQTLGQGPEFLTYFQNEAQLEKSRLLSDRFSAERPKGSFSTLEIQRTEQGDSAMYLCASSSTGAFYNEQFFGPGTRLTVL.

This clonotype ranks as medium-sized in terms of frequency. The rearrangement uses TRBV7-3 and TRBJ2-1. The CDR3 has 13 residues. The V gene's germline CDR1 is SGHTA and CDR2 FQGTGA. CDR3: CASSLDGNNEQFF.

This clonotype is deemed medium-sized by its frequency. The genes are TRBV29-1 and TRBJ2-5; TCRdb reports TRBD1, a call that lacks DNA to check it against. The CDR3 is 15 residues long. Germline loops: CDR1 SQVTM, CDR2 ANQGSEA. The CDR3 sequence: CSVEDRLYRGETQYF.

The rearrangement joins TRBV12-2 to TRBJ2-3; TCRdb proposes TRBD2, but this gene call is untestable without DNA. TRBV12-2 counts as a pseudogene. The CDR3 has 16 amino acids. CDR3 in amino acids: CASRPQETSGTDTQYF.

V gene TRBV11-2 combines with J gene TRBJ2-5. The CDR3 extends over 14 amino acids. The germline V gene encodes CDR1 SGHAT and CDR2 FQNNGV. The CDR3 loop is CASRLVGKTETQYF.

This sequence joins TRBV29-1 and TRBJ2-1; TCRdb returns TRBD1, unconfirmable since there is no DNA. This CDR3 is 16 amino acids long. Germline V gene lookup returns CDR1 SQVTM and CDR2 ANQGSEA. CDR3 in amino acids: CSVDSPGQAPDNEQFF.

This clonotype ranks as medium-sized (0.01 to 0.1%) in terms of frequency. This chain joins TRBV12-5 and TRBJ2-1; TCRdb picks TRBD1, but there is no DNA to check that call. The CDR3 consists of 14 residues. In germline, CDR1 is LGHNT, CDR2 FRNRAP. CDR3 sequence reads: CASGWHGTFHEQFF.

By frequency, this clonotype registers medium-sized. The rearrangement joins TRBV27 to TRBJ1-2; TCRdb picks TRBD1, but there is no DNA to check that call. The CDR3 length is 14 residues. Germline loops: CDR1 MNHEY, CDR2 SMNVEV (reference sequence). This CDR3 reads CAARGIKTNYGYTF.

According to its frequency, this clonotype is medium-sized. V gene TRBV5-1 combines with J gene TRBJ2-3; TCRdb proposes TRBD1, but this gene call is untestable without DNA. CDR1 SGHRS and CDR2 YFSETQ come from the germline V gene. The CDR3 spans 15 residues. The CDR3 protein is CASSLASARTDTQYF.

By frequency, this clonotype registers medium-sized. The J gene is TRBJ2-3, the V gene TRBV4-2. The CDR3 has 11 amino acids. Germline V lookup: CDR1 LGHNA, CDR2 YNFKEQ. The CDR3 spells CASSQDASQYF.

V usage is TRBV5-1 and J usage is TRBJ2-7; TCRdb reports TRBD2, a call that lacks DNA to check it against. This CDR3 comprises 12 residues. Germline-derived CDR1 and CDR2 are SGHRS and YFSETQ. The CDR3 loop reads CASRERDYEQYF.